Listed here are 20 T cell receptor beta chains from one sample, sequenced in a study of cytomegalovirus exposure and HLA in healthy donors. TCRdb keeps only in-frame clones here, not all; method: immunoSEQ multiplex PCR. The sample contains tens of thousands of clones, approximately 96% of which appear only once. The source material was PBMCs. These receptors were collected from a woman under 30 in good health and CMV-seropositive.

The CDR3 is CAARPGTGEVVGYTF. The CDR3 nucleotides are TGTGCCGCCCGCCCCGGGACAGGGGAAGTTGTTGGCTACACCTTC. The chain combines TRBV21-1 with TRBJ1-2; the listed D gene, TRBD1, was not tested against the DNA. TRBV21-1 is a listed pseudogene. The CDR3 extends over 15 amino acids.

The rearrangement uses TRBV27 and TRBJ1-5; 7 positions match TRBD1. Looked up from germline, CDR1 is MNHEY and CDR2 is SMNVEV (reference sequence). This CDR3 contains 19 residues. J was trimmed by 3 bases and V by 2 bases; bases with no gene match: 16. The chain's CDR3 is CASSLPYQETGMFNQPQHF. CDR3 in DNA: TGTGCCAGCAGTTTACCGTACCAAGAGACAGGGATGTTCAATCAGCCCCAGCATTTT.

As DNA, the CDR3 is TGTGCCAGCAGCCTGGGACTAGCGGGCTACGAGCAGTACTTC. Its translation: CASSLGLAGYEQYF. This chain joins TRBV7-6 and TRBJ2-7; 12 bases fit TRBD2. Unmatched junction bases numbered 2, after V lost 5 bases and J lost 3 bases. CDR1 SGHVS and CDR2 FNYEAQ come from the germline V gene. The CDR3 has 14 amino acids.

The chain has TRBV28 and TRBJ1-4; 7 nucleotides match TRBD1. The V segment lost 6 bases and the J segment 7 bases; nucleotides outside the gene matches: 14. Germline CDR1 is MDHEN and CDR2 is SYDVKM. The CDR3 extends over 16 amino acids. The CDR3 coding sequence is TGTGCCAGCAGCTCGGGGACAGTGTTTGCGACTGAAAAACTGTTTTTT. Its translation: CASSSGTVFATEKLFF.

The chain employs TRBV4-1 and TRBJ2-3, with no clear D. CDR1 is MGHRA and CDR2 is YSYEKL in the germline V gene. Trimming removed 0 bases at V and 6 bases at J, with 7 bases between. CDR3 length: 13 amino acids. The CDR3 DNA reads as TGCGCCAGCAGCCAAGAGAACCGGGATACGCAGTATTTT. It specifies CASSQENRDTQYF.

This rearrangement joins TRBV27 to TRBJ2-1, with TRBD2 as a possible D gene (6 bases). CDR1 and CDR2 (germline): MNHEY, SMNVEV (reference sequence). The CDR3 extends over 15 amino acids. Trimming pared 4 bases from V and 8 bases from J, leaving 18 bases between. CDR3: CASSSPPRGLDEQFF. For the CDR3, the DNA is TGTGCCAGCAGTTCCCCCCCGCGGGGTTTGGATGAGCAGTTCTTC.

The V and J genes are TRBV4-3 and TRBJ2-7; 7 bases map to TRBD1. Per the germline V gene, CDR1 is LGHNA and CDR2 is YSLEER. Trimming removed 8 bases from V and 5 bases from J; junction bases left unmatched: 3. This CDR3 contains 11 residues. The CDR3 DNA sequence: TGCGCCAGCGGTCAGGGGGACGAGCAGTACTTC. As protein: CASGQGDEQYF.

The chain recombines TRBV9 with TRBJ2-1; D uncertain. This CDR3 comprises 13 residues. The V end lost 0 bases, the J end lost 6 bases, and 7 bases lay between the germline ends. Germline V gene data show CDR1 as SGDLS and CDR2 as YYNGEE. CDR3 DNA sequence: TGTGCCAGCAGCGTAGACGACTTCAATGAGCAGTTCTTC. Protein sequence: CASSVDDFNEQFF.

CDR3 in amino acids: CASKQASGPYEQYF. The CDR3 nucleotides are TGTGCCAGCAAGCAGGCATCAGGCCCCTACGAGCAGTACTTC. This sequence joins TRBV5-4 and TRBJ2-7; D remains ambiguous. This CDR3 region has 14 residues. V was pared by 6 bases and J by 2 bases, with 15 bases between. From germline, CDR1 is SGHNT and CDR2 YYREEE (reference sequence).

The table lists this clone with a count of one. The rearrangement uses TRBV27 and TRBJ2-3; tentative D call: TRBD1 (6 bases). Trimming took off 10 bases at V and 3 bases at J, with 14 bases between the two ends. The CDR3 is 13 amino acids. Germline values: CDR1 MNHEY, CDR2 SMNVEV (reference sequence). In DNA, the CDR3 is TGTGCCACCTGGGGGACACAAACAGATACGCAGTATTTT. The encoded protein is CATWGTQTDTQYF.

CDR3 sequence: CASSLWQGNTEAFF. The CDR3 coding sequence is TGTGCCAGCAGCTTATGGCAGGGGAACACTGAAGCTTTCTTT. This sequence joins TRBV7-6 and TRBJ1-1, with D tentatively TRBD1 (5 bases). Germline V gene sequence: CDR1 SGHVS, CDR2 FNYEAQ. The V gene lost 2 bases and the J gene lost 1 base, with 8 bases spanning the gap. The CDR3 totals 14 residues.

The chain links TRBV10-3 to TRBJ1-1; D perhaps matches TRBD1 (6 bases). The CDR3 runs to 13 residues. The ends were cut back, 2 bases at V and 5 bases at J, with 9 bases in the middle. CDR1 ENHRY and CDR2 SYGVKD come from the germline V gene. The chain's CDR3 is CAISEAGATEAFF. The CDR3 region has the DNA TGTGCCATCAGTGAGGCGGGGGCTACTGAAGCTTTCTTT.

V is TRBV12-5 and J is TRBJ2-1; 8 nucleotides align to TRBD1. Trimming removed 5 bases from V and 4 bases from J; junction bases left unmatched: 7. The germline V gene encodes CDR1 LGHNT and CDR2 FRNRAP. This CDR3 region has 15 residues. In DNA form, the CDR3 reads TGTGCTAGTGGTCAACGACAGGGGCTATACAATGAGCAGTTCTTC. Translation: CASGQRQGLYNEQFF.

This chain uses TRBV6-5 with TRBJ2-1; the D gene is possibly TRBD1 (5 bases). Trimming stripped 5 bases from V and 2 bases from J, with 10 bases between. The CDR3 extends over 14 amino acids. Germline lookup yields CDR1 MNHEY and CDR2 SVGAGI. CDR3 nucleotide sequence: TGTGCCAGCAGTGGGGCAGGGCCCTACAATGAGCAGTTCTTC. As protein: CASSGAGPYNEQFF.

The J gene is TRBJ1-4, the V gene TRBV28; no clear D gene. The V end was cut by 2 bases, the J end by 7 bases, with 14 bases between. The CDR3 length is 15 residues. Germline assignment: CDR1 MDHEN and CDR2 SYDVKM. This CDR3 reads CASSLMDPGSEKLFF. Written as DNA, the CDR3 is TGTGCCAGCAGTTTAATGGATCCGGGGAGTGAAAAACTGTTTTTT.

The CDR3, as DNA: TGTGCCAGCAGCAAGGGGTCGGGGAACTATGGCTACACCTTC. Translating gives CASSKGSGNYGYTF. The V gene is TRBV21-1, the J gene TRBJ1-2. TRBV21-1 is reported as a pseudogene. This CDR3 comprises 14 residues.

The chain employs TRBV27 and TRBJ1-4, with D possibly being TRBD1 (5 bases). Trimming removed 5 bases from V and 4 bases from J, with 11 bases in between. Germline V gives CDR1 MNHEY, CDR2 SMNVEV (reference sequence). CDR3 length: 14 amino acids. In nucleotides, the CDR3 is TGTGCCAGCAGTAAGGGGTGGGGTAATGAAAAACTGTTTTTT. Translated: CASSKGWGNEKLFF.

The CDR3 loop is CASSTDRNTGELFF. CDR3 coding DNA: TGTGCCAGCAGCACGGACAGAAACACCGGGGAGCTGTTTTTT. This rearrangement joins TRBV7-9 to TRBJ2-2; D is perhaps TRBD1 (6 bases). The length of the CDR3 is 14 residues. V lost 5 bases and J 2 bases, leaving 9 bases between the germline ends. Germline-derived CDR1 and CDR2 are SEHNR and FQNEAQ (reference sequence).

The rearrangement links TRBV7-9 to TRBJ2-2, with 13 bases lining up with TRBD2. V shed 5 bases and J 3 bases; nucleotides not matched to a gene: 12. Germline V lookup: CDR1 SEHNR, CDR2 FQNEAQ (reference sequence). This CDR3 is built from 19 residues. In DNA, the CDR3 is TGTGCCAGCAGCCTCGGACTAGCGGGAGTGAGTAGGGACACCGGGGAGCTGTTTTTT. It yields the protein CASSLGLAGVSRDTGELFF.

This clone was counted once. The V call is TRBV5-5, the J call TRBJ2-3, with 9 bases matching TRBD2. V lost 2 bases and J lost 3; bases outside the gene matches: 19. Germline CDR1 is SGHKS and CDR2 is YYEKEE (reference sequence). This CDR3 region has 20 residues. This chain's CDR3 is CASSLTPGLAGHLSTDTQYF. CDR3 sequence (DNA): TGTGCCAGCAGCTTAACCCCGGGACTAGCTGGGCATCTAAGTACAGATACGCAGTATTTT.